This T cell receptor beta chain was observed in a study of cytomegalovirus exposure and HLA in healthy donors. Study findings and constraints: Sequencing likely caused a cluster of highly shared sequence variants. One later analysis reportedly identified an Asian-associated ancestry cluster that showed fewer N-insertions than the roughly 670-donor mean. A missense DCLRE1C variant was associated with V- and J-gene trimming of TCR beta chains in a later analysis, and an independent cohort replicated the association.

The PCR had 60 Vbeta and 13 Jbeta primers. This table comes from immunoSEQ multiplex PCR, and its TCRdb copy is limited to in-frame clones, with some not included. The sample yields about 140,000 clones, approximately 80% seen once. V shed 1 base and J 18 bases; nucleotides not matched to a gene: 10. The CDR3 loop spans 13 amino acids. The germline gives CDR1 GTSNPN, CDR2 SVGIG (reference sequence). As regards this clone: As yet, its antigen is unknown.

The sequenced sample was PBMCs. This chain connects TRBV30 to TRBJ1-6; 9 bases are a match to TRBD1. The TCR comes from a man aged 40-55 years in good health and CMV-seropositive. The CDR3 loop is CAWSAGTGIWPHF. DNA of the CDR3: TGTGCCTGGAGTGCCGGGACAGGGATCTGGCCCCACTTT.